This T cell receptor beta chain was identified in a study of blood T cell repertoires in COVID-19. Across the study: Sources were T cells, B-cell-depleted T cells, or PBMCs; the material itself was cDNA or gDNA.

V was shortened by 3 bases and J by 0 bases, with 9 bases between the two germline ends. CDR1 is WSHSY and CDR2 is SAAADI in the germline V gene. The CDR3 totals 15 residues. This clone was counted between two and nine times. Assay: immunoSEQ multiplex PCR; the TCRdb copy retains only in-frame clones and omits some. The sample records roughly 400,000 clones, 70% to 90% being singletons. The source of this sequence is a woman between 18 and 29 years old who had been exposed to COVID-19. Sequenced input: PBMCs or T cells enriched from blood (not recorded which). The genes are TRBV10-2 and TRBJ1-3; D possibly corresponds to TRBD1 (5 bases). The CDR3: CASSDRATSGNTIYF. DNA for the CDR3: TGCGCCAGCAGTGACAGGGCGACCTCTGGAAACACCATATATTTT.